This TCR beta chain was retrieved from a study of cytomegalovirus exposure and HLA in healthy donors. 13 Jbeta primers and 60 Vbeta primers were used for the PCR. TCRdb keeps only in-frame clones here, not all; method: immunoSEQ multiplex PCR. Altogether 90,000 to 110,000 clones are present, around 73% being singletons, with the ten largest covering under 8.5%. Details on this clone: Its antigen is still unknown.

The donors comprised healthy bone marrow donors. Study results and limitations: As immune exposure information, only CMV serostatus was available. The study assumed roughly uniform donor sequencing depth for presence/absence analyses. Sequencing likely produced, as an artifact, a cluster of highly shared sequence variants.

The sample consisted of PBMCs. The source is a man aged 40-55 years in good health and CMV-seronegative.

The CDR3 here is CASSLAGGQETQYF. CDR3 nucleotide sequence: TGCGCCAGCAGCTTGGCCGGGGGGCAAGAGACCCAGTACTTC. The V and J genes are TRBV5-1 and TRBJ2-5; 7 bases are shared with TRBD2. The V segment lost 0 bases and the J segment 2 bases; nucleotides outside the gene matches: 1. This CDR3 has 14 residues. The germline V gene encodes CDR1 SGHRS and CDR2 YFSETQ.